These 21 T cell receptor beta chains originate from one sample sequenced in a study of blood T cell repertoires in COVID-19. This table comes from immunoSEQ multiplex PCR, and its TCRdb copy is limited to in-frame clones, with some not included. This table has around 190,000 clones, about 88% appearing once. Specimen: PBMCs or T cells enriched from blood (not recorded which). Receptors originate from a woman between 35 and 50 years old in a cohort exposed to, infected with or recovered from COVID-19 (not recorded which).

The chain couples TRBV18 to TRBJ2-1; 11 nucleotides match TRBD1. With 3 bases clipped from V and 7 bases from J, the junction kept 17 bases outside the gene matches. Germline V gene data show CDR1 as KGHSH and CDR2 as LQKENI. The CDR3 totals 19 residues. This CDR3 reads CASSPKSPGTGGEGNEQFF. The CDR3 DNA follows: TGTGCCAGCTCACCCAAGAGTCCCGGGACAGGGGGAGAGGGTAATGAGCAGTTCTTC. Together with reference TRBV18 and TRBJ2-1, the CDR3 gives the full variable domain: NAGVMQNPRHLVRRRGQEARLRCSPMKGHSHVYWYRQLPEEGLKFMVYLQKENIIDESGMPKERFSAEFPKEGPSILRIQQVVRGDSAAYFCASSPKSPGTGGEGNEQFFGPGTRLTVL.

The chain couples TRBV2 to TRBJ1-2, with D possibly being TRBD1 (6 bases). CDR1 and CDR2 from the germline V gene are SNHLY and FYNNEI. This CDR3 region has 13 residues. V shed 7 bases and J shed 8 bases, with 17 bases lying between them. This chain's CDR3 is CASMGGALGGYTF. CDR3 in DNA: TGTGCCAGCATGGGGGGGGCCTTGGGAGGCTACACCTTC.

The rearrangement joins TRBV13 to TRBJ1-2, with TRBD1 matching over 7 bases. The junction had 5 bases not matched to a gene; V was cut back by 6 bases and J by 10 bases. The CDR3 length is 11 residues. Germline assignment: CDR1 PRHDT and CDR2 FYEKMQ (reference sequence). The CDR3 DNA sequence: TGTGCCAGCAGACAACAGGGGTTCTACACCTTC. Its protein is CASRQQGFYTF.

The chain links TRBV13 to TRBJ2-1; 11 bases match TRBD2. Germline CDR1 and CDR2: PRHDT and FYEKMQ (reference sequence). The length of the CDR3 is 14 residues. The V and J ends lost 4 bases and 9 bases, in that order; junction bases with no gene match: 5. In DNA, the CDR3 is TGTGCCAGCAGCTCCACTAGCGGGAGAGGTGAGCAGTTCTTC. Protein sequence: CASSSTSGRGEQFF.

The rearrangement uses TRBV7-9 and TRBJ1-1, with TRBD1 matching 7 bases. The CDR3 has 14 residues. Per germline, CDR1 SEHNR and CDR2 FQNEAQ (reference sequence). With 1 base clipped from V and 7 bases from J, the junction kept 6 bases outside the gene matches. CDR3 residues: CASSLGGGGGEAFF. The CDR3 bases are TGTGCCAGCAGCTTAGGAGGAGGGGGCGGTGAAGCTTTCTTT.

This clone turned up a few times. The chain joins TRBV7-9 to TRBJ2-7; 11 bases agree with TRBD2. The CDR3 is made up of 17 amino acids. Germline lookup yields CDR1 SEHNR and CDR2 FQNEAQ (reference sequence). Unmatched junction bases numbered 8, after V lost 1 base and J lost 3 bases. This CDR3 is CASSLVLSTSGIYEQYF. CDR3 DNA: TGTGCCAGCAGCTTAGTTCTGTCGACTAGCGGGATCTACGAGCAGTACTTC. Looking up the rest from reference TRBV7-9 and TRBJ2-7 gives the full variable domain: DTGVSQNPRHKITKRGQNVTFRCDPISEHNRLYWYRQTLGQGPEFLTYFQNEAQLEKSRLLSDRFSAERPKGSFSTLEIQRTEQGDSAMYLCASSLVLSTSGIYEQYFGPGTRLTVT.

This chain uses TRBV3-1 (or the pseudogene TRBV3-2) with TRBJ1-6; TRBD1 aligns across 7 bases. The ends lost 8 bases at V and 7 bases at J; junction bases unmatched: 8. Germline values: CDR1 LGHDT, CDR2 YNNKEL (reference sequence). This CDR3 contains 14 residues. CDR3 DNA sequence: TGTGCCAGCTGTCTAAGACAGGGAAATTCACCCCTCCACTTT. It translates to CASCLRQGNSPLHF.

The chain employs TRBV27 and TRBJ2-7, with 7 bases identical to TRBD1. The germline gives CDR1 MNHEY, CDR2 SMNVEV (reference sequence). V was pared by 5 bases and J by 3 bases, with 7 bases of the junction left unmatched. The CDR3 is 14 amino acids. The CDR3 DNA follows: TGTGCCAGCAGTGCCGGGACAGCCTTCTACGAGCAGTACTTC. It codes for CASSAGTAFYEQYF.

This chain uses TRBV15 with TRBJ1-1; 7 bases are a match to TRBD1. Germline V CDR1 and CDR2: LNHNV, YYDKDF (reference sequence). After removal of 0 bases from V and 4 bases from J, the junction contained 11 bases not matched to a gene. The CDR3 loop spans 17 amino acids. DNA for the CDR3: TGTGCCACCAGCAGAGATACCACGACAGGGTCAGGCACTGAAGCTTTCTTT. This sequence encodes CATSRDTTTGSGTEAFF.

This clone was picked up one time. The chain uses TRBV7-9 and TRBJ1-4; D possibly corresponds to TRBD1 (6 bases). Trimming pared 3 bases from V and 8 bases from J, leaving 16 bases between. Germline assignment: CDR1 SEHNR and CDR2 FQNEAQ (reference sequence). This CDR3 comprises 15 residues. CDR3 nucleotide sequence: TGTGCCAGCAGCTTCGGTTCAGGGGAAGCGGAAAAACTGTTTTTT. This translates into CASSFGSGEAEKLFF.

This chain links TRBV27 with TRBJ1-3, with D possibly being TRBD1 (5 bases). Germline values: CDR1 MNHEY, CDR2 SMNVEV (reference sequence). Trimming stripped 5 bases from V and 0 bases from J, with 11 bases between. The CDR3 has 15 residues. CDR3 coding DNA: TGTGCCAGCAGTCCCTCGACAGCCTCTGGAAACACCATATATTTT. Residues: CASSPSTASGNTIYF.

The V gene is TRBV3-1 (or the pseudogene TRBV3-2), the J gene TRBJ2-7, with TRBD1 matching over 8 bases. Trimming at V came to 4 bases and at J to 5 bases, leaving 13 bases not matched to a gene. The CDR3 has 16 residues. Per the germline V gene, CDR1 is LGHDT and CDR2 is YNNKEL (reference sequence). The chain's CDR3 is CASSPRKTGVRDEQYF. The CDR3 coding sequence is TGTGCCAGCAGCCCCCGAAAGACAGGGGTCAGAGACGAGCAGTACTTC.

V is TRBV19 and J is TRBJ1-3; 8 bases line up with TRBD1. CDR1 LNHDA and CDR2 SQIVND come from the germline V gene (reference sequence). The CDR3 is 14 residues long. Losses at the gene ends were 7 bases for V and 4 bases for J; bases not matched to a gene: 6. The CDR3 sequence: CASISWDRGNTIYF. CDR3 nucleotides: TGTGCCAGTATATCCTGGGACAGGGGAAACACCATATATTTT.

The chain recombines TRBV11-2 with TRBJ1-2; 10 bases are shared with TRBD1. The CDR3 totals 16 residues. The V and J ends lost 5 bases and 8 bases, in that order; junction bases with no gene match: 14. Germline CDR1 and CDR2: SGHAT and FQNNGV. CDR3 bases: TGTGCCAGCAGCCCGGGACAGGGGAAGATTGCGGAAGGCTACACCTTC. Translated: CASSPGQGKIAEGYTF.

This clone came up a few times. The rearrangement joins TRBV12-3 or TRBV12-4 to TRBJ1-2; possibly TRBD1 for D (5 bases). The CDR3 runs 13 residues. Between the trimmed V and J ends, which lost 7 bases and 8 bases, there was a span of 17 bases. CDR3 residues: CASTTQELYGYTF. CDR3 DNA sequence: TGTGCCAGCACCACACAGGAGTTATACGGCTACACCTTC.

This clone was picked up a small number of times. The CDR3 protein is CAIRGGGTGELFF. The DNA of the CDR3 is TGTGCCATCCGGGGGGGAGGAACCGGGGAGCTGTTTTTT. V is TRBV12-3 or TRBV12-4 and J is TRBJ2-2; 8 nucleotides agree with TRBD2. CDR3 length: 13 amino acids. The ends lost 10 bases at V and 5 bases at J; junction bases unmatched: 6.

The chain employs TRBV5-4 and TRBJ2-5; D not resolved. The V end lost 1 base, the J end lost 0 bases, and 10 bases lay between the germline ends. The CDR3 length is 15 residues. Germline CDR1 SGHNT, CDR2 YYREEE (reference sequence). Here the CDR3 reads CASSLNGPYQETQYF. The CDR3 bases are TGTGCCAGCAGCTTGAACGGTCCGTACCAAGAGACCCAGTACTTC.

As DNA, the CDR3 is TGTGCCATCAGGACGGGACGGGGGGCGGAGACCCAGTACTTC. Its protein is CAIRTGRGAETQYF. The rearrangement joins TRBV10-3 to TRBJ2-5, with D perhaps matching TRBD2 (7 bases). The V gene lost 6 bases and the J gene lost 5 bases, with 16 bases spanning the gap. Germline V gives CDR1 ENHRY, CDR2 SYGVKD. The CDR3 runs 14 residues.

CDR3 amino acids: CASSEAWRLGTDTQYF. CDR3 DNA sequence: TGTGCCAGCAGTGAAGCCTGGCGGTTGGGCACAGATACGCAGTATTTT. The chain carries TRBV2 and TRBJ2-3, with unresolved D. The ends were cut back, 0 bases at V and 1 base at J, with 11 bases in the middle. CDR1 and CDR2 from the germline V gene are SNHLY and FYNNEI. This CDR3 has 16 residues.

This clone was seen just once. The DNA for the CDR3 is TGTGCCAGCAGTGGCCGGGTTGGGTGGGAGCAGTTCTTC. Protein sequence: CASSGRVGWEQFF. The V gene is TRBV25-1, the J gene TRBJ2-1; D ambiguous. Germline V gene sequence: CDR1 MGHDK, CDR2 SYGVNS. Trimming took off 4 bases at V and 10 bases at J, with 14 bases between the two ends. The length of the CDR3 is 13 residues. The variable domain in full, with the rest retrieved from reference TRBV25-1 and TRBJ2-1, is EADIYQTPRYLVIGTGKKITLECSQTMGHDKMYWYQQDPGMELHLIHYSYGVNSTEKGDLSSESTVSRIRTEHFPLTLESARPSHTSQYLCASSGRVGWEQFFGPGTRLTVL.

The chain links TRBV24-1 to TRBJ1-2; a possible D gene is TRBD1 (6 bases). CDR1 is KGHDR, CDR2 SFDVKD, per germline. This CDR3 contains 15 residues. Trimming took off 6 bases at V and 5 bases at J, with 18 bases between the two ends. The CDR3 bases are TGTGCCACCAGTCCGACCGGGGGGGCCGGGTATGGCTACACCTTC. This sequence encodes CATSPTGGAGYGYTF.